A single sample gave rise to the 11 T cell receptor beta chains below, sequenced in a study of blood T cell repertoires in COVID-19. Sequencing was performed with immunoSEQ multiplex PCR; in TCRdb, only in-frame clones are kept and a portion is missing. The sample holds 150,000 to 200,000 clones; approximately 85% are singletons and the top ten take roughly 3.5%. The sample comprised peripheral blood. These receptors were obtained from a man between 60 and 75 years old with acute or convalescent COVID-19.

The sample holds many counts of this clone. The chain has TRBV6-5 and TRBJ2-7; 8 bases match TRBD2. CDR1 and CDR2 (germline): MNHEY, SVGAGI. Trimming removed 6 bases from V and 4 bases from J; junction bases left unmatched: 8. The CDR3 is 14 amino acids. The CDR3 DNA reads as TGTGCCAGCAGCCGCGGGGGGCCGGGGTACGAGCAGTACTTC. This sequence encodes CASSRGGPGYEQYF.

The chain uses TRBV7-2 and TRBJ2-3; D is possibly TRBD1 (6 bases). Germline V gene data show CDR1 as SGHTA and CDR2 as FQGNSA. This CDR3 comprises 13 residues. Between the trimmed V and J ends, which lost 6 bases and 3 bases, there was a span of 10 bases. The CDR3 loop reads CASSHRATDTQYF. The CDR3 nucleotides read TGTGCCAGCAGTCACAGGGCAACAGATACGCAGTATTTT.

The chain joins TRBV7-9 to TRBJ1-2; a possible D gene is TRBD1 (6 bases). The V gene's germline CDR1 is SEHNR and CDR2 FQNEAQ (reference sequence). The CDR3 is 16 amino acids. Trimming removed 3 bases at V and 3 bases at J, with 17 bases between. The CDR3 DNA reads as TGTGCCAGCAGCTTCCCTCGGGGGGGCGTTGACTATGGCTACACCTTC. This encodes CASSFPRGGVDYGYTF.

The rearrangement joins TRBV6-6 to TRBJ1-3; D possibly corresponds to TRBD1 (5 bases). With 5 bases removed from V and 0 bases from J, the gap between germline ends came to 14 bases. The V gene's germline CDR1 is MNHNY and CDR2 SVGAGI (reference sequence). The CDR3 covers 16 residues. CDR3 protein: CASSPAGGVSGNTIYF. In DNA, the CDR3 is TGTGCCAGCAGTCCCGCCGGGGGTGTCTCTGGAAACACCATATATTTT.

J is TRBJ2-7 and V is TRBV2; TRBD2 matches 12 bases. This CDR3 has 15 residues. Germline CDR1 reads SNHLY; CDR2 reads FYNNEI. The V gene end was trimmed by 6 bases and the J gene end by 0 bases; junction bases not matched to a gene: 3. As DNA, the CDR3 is TGTGCCAGCAGGAAGACTAGCGGGAGCTCCTACGAGCAGTACTTC. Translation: CASRKTSGSSYEQYF. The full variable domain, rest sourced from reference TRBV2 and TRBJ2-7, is EPEVTQTPSHQVTQMGQEVILRCVPISNHLYFYWYRQILGQKVEFLVSFYNNEISEKSEIFDDQFSVERPDGSNFTLKIRSTKLEDSAMYFCASRKTSGSSYEQYFGPGTRLTVT.

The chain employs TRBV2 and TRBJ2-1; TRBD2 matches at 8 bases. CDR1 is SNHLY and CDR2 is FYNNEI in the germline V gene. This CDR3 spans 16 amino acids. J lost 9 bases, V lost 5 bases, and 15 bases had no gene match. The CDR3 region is CASSTADLLAGGEQFF. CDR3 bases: TGTGCCAGCAGTACGGCCGACCTACTCGCGGGGGGTGAGCAGTTCTTC. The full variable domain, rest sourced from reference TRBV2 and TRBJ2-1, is EPEVTQTPSHQVTQMGQEVILRCVPISNHLYFYWYRQILGQKVEFLVSFYNNEISEKSEIFDDQFSVERPDGSNFTLKIRSTKLEDSAMYFCASSTADLLAGGEQFFGPGTRLTVL.

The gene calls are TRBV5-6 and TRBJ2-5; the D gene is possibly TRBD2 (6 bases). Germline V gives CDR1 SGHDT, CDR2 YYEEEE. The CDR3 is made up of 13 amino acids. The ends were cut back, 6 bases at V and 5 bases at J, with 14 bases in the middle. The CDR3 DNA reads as TGTGCCAGCACCCCGGAGGGAGTTGAGACCCAGTACTTC. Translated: CASTPEGVETQYF. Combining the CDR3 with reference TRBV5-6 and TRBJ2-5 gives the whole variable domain DAGVTQSPTHLIKTRGQQVTLRCSPKSGHDTVSWYQQALGQGPQFIFQYYEEEERQRGNFPDRFSGHQFPNYSSELNVNALLLGDSALYLCASTPEGVETQYFGPGTRLLVL.

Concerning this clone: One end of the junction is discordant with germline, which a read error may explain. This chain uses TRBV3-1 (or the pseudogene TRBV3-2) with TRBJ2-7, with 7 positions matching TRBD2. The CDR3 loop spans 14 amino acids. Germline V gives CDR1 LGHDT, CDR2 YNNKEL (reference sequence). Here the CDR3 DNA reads TGTGCCAGCAGGCAAGCGGGATCCTCCTACGAGCAGTACTTC. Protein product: CASRQAGSSYEQYF.

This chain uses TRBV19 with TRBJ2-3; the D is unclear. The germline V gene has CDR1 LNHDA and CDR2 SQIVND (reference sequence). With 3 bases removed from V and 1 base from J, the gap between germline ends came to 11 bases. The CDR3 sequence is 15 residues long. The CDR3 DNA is TGTGCCAGTAGTATCGGGTTCCTAGGCACAGATACGCAGTATTTT. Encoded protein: CASSIGFLGTDTQYF.

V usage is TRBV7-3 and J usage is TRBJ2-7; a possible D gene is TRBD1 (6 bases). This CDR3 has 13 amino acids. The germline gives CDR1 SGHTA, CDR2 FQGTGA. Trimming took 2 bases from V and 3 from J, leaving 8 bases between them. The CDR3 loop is CASSLLDSYEQYF. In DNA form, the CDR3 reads TGTGCCAGCAGCTTATTGGACAGCTACGAGCAGTACTTC.

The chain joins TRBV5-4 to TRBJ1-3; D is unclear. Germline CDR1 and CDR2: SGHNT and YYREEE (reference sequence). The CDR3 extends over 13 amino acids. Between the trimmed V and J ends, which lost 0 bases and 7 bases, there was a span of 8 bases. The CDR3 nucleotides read TGTGCCAGCAGCTTGGCCGGGGTGAACACCATATATTTT. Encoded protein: CASSLAGVNTIYF.